This TCR beta chain was identified during a study of blood T cell repertoires in COVID-19 (TCRdb year 2020). Some background on the complete study: Samples from collaborators originated in the United States, Italy and Spain and spanned both the acute and convalescent phases of COVID-19. The prospective study material was composed of cDNA or gDNA derived from T cells, B-cell-depleted T cells, or PBMCs. The dataset comprised deeply sampled blood TCRbeta repertoires from subjects exposed to, actively infected with, or recovered from COVID-19. The repertoires were made available in a free public database intended to serve as a resource for research on the immune response to SARS-CoV-2. The samples were drawn from two sources: the first 160 participants of the ongoing ImmuneRACE study, and approximately 1,300 subjects contributed by 6 global collaborators. Sample metadata almost always included a de-identified subject ID, COVID-19 status, age in years and sex. HLA class I and class II types, where available, came from metadata supplied by the sample provider rather than from assay-based typing.

A remark on this clone: Which antigen it targets is not known. Per-base qualities were not stored, and no clone one base away is much larger.

TCRbeta CDR3 regions were amplified from genomic DNA using the immunoSEQ Assay, a bias-controlled multiplex PCR. For the original study's pipeline: Nucleated cell counts per sample were estimated from amplification of reference gene primers within the assay. To quantify the absolute abundance of each unique TCRbeta CDR3 rearrangement, sequence reads were collapsed and filtered. Productive Simpson clonality was computed per sample as the square root of Simpson's diversity index over productive rearrangements. Sourced from immuneACCESS, this table was stored by TCRdb with only in-frame sequences that have V and J called. A share of the clones is absent; for the studies checked, an unresolved V gene accounts for under half, and the remainder has no known explanation. D and trimming come from the DNA, and the V and J calls and clone size come from that table. This sample has roughly 100,000 clones in its table, and roughly 90% of those were observed once. Around 4.3% of the sample rests with the top ten.

At one collaborating source in Seattle, patients were enrolled during active infection and were followed longitudinally through the course of disease. Each collaborating institution followed its own protocols to collect whole blood in K2EDTA tubes. For TCRbeta analysis, collaborator samples were shipped as frozen whole blood, as isolated PBMCs, or as DNA extracted from either sample type. What the authors observed across the whole study: The amount of clinical and demographic metadata varied by source and participant and was provided uncurated.

Relative to germline, V is missing 7 bases and J is missing 6 bases, with 17 bases of the junction outside any gene match. The CDR1 and CDR2 encoded by the germline V gene are SQVTM and ANQGSEA. The CDR3 sequence holds 15 residues, the cysteine and phenylalanine included. Just CDR3 DNA is preserved here, 45 bases in frame from base 1. The origin of this receptor is a human donor with COVID-19, enrolled during active disease. The donor label of this sample is uncertain. The V gene is TRBV29-1 and the J gene is TRBJ1-2, with TRBD1 identical over 7 junction bases. Sequenced input: peripheral blood. For the CDR3, the sequence is CSALQGTIGVDGYTF. The DNA sequence is given as TGCAGCGCCCTACAGGGGACAATTGGGGTCGATGGCTACACCTTC.